Following are 20 T cell receptor beta chains from one sample sequenced in a study of response to subunit inactivated influenza vaccine. TCRdb analysed the RT-PCR reads with MiXCR anew, one entry per CDR3 protein. In the table there are fewer than 550,000 distinct CDR3 sequences, roughly 25% of which are singletons. The sequences come from CD4+ T cells sorted from PBMCs, collected about 5 days after vaccination. All receptors come from a man between 50 and 59 years old who received an inactivated influenza vaccine.

The V gene is TRBV7-9, the J gene TRBJ2-7; perhaps TRBD1 as D (6 bases). This CDR3 comprises 13 residues. CDR1 and CDR2 (germline): SEHNR, FQNEAQ (reference sequence). The V and J ends lost 1 base and 4 bases respectively, with 8 bases between them. The CDR3 is CASSLGQEYEQYF. Here the CDR3 DNA reads TGTGCCAGCAGCTTAGGACAGGAATACGAGCAGTACTTC. The full variable domain, with the rest looked up from reference TRBV7-9 and TRBJ2-7, is DTGVSQNPRHKITKRGQNVTFRCDPISEHNRLYWYRQTLGQGPEFLTYFQNEAQLEKSRLLSDRFSAERPKGSFSTLEIQRTEQGDSAMYLCASSLGQEYEQYFGPGTRLTVT.

This clonotype showed up just a few times. The V call is TRBV9, the J call TRBJ2-1; D may be TRBD2 (6 bases). Trimming stripped 3 bases from V and 3 bases from J, with 13 bases between. Germline V gene data show CDR1 as SGDLS and CDR2 as YYNGEE. The CDR3 extends over 15 amino acids. The CDR3 loop is CASSAGTLLYNEQFF. The CDR3 DNA follows: TGTGCCAGCAGCGCGGGGACTCTACTCTACAATGAGCAGTTCTTC.

This clonotype occurred a few times. V gene TRBV27 combines with J gene TRBJ2-1, with TRBD2 matching over 12 bases. The CDR3 length is 15 residues. The V and J ends lost 3 bases and 5 bases, in that order; junction bases with no gene match: 2. Germline V gene sequence: CDR1 MNHEY, CDR2 SMNVEV (reference sequence). CDR3 sequence (DNA): TGTGCCAGCAGTTTTCGGACTAGCGGGGACAATGAGCAGTTCTTC. It specifies CASSFRTSGDNEQFF.

This clonotype was seen just once. V gene TRBV27 combines with J gene TRBJ2-3, with no clear D. Germline CDR1 is MNHEY and CDR2 is SMNVEV (reference sequence). Trimming stripped 3 bases from V and 2 bases from J, with 6 bases between. CDR3 length: 13 amino acids. CDR3 sequence reads: CASSFQDTDTQYF. The CDR3 bases are TGTGCCAGCAGTTTTCAGGACACAGATACGCAGTATTTT.

The chain carries TRBV5-1 and TRBJ1-1, with TRBD1 matching 7 bases. V gave up 2 bases and J gave up 4 bases; unmatched junction bases: 5. The length of the CDR3 is 14 residues. CDR1 is SGHRS and CDR2 is YFSETQ in the germline V gene. In DNA form, the CDR3 reads TGCGCCAGCAGCTTTGTCAGGGACAGCACTGAAGCTTTCTTT. Amino acid sequence: CASSFVRDSTEAFF. Supplemented by reference TRBV5-1 and TRBJ1-1, the full variable domain reads KAGVTQTPRYLIKTRGQQVTLSCSPISGHRSVSWYQQTPGQGLQFLFEYFSETQRNKGNFPGRFSGRQFSNSRSEMNVSTLELGDSALYLCASSFVRDSTEAFFGQGTRLTVV.

This clonotype occurred a few times. The CDR3 region has the DNA TGTGCCAGCAATATGGGACAACGAAATCAGCCCCAGCATTTT. It codes for CASNMGQRNQPQHF. The V call is TRBV12-3 or TRBV12-4, the J call TRBJ1-5; a weak D match, TRBD1 (6 bases). This CDR3 is 14 amino acids long. Trimming pared 7 bases from V and 4 bases from J, leaving 14 bases between.

This chain uses TRBV6-2 or TRBV6-3 with TRBJ2-7; 8 bases match TRBD2. Germline CDR1 MNHEY, CDR2 SVGEGT. The V gene end was trimmed by 0 bases and the J gene end by 7 bases; junction bases not matched to a gene: 14. The CDR3 totals 17 residues. CDR3 sequence reads: CASSYSRAGGPLREQYF. CDR3 DNA: TGTGCCAGCAGTTACTCGAGGGCGGGGGGACCCCTACGAGAGCAGTACTTC.

This clonotype was seen only a few times. The rearrangement links TRBV7-8 to TRBJ2-3; D not resolved. The germline V gene has CDR1 SGHVS and CDR2 FQNEAQ. The CDR3 has 14 amino acids. The germline V and J ends were trimmed by 3 bases and 5 bases, with 12 bases remaining between them. Written as DNA, the CDR3 is TGTGCCAGCAGCTTCCTTTCGAAGGGAGATACGCAGTATTTT. Translating it yields CASSFLSKGDTQYF.

This clonotype was counted between two and nine times. The rearrangement links TRBV4-2 to TRBJ2-7; 8 nucleotides line up with TRBD1. Germline V lookup: CDR1 LGHNA, CDR2 YNFKEQ. This CDR3 region has 16 residues. V lost 0 bases, J lost 13 bases, and 17 bases stayed unmatched. The CDR3 DNA is TGTGCCAGCAGCCAAGATCAATCTCGGACAGGGAGTATAATCTACTTC. This gives the protein CASSQDQSRTGSIIYF.

The rearrangement joins TRBV12-3 or TRBV12-4 to TRBJ2-3; TRBD1 is a possible D gene (5 bases). V lost 5 bases, J lost 5 bases, and 17 bases lay in between. The CDR3 runs to 15 residues. The CDR3 region is CASSKDMGQQDTQYF. CDR3 bases: TGTGCCAGCAGTAAAGACATGGGGCAACAAGATACGCAGTATTTT.

In its sample, this clonotype was seen a few times. In nucleotides, the CDR3 is TGTGCCAGCAGCTTGTTTTCAGCGGGGGTGTCCTACAATGAGCAGTTCTTC. This gives the protein CASSLFSAGVSYNEQFF. This sequence joins TRBV7-2 and TRBJ2-1; TRBD2 matches 8 bases. The CDR3 length is 17 residues. With V trimmed by 3 bases and J by 1 base, 8 bases remained unmatched. From germline, CDR1 is SGHTA and CDR2 FQGNSA.

This clonotype was recorded many times. The chain links TRBV7-9 to TRBJ2-7, with TRBD2 as a possible D gene (5 bases). CDR3 length equals 13 residues. Germline assignment: CDR1 SEHNR and CDR2 FQNEAQ (reference sequence). Trimming pared 3 bases from V and 3 bases from J, leaving 9 bases between. The CDR3: CASSLASNYEQYF. In nucleotides, the CDR3 is TGTGCCAGCAGCTTGGCTAGCAACTACGAGCAGTACTTC.

The V gene is TRBV12-3 or TRBV12-4, the J gene TRBJ1-6, with a tentative D call TRBD1 (6 bases). Trimming pared 0 bases from V and 7 bases from J, leaving 13 bases between. This CDR3 comprises 16 residues. CDR3 sequence: CASSLARGAENSPLHF. In DNA form, the CDR3 reads TGTGCCAGCAGTTTAGCCAGGGGCGCAGAGAATTCACCCCTCCACTTT.

V usage is TRBV6-2 or TRBV6-3 and J usage is TRBJ2-1; 7 nucleotides match TRBD1. V gave up 6 bases and J gave up 4 bases; unmatched junction bases: 9. There are 15 residues in the CDR3. Looked up from germline, CDR1 is MNHEY and CDR2 is SVGEGT. The CDR3 sequence: CASSRGQRPYNEQFF. CDR3 coding DNA: TGTGCCAGCAGCCGGGGACAGAGGCCTTACAATGAGCAGTTCTTC.

This clonotype was seen only once. The chain links TRBV5-5 to TRBJ2-6, with 8 positions matching TRBD1. This CDR3 is built from 18 residues. With V trimmed by 3 bases and J by 0 bases, 8 bases remained unmatched. In germline, CDR1 is SGHKS, CDR2 YYEKEE (reference sequence). The CDR3 nucleotides read TGTGCCAGCAGCTACACCGGGACAGGAGTCTCTGGGGCCAACGTCCTGACTTTC. Its protein product is CASSYTGTGVSGANVLTF.

This clonotype has more than one count but fewer than ten. The CDR3 protein is CASSALQGGRYEQYF. CDR3 nucleotide sequence: TGTGCCAGCAGCGCGTTACAGGGTGGTCGGTACGAGCAGTACTTC. This chain links TRBV14 with TRBJ2-7, with D tentatively TRBD1 (6 bases). V was pared by 5 bases and J by 4 bases, with 18 bases between. This CDR3 region has 15 residues. Germline CDR1 and CDR2: SGHDN and FVKESK.

V and J are TRBV7-9 and TRBJ2-1; tentatively, D is TRBD1 or TRBD2 (6 bases each). CDR1 is SEHNR and CDR2 is FQNEAQ in the germline V gene (reference sequence). The CDR3 runs 13 residues. V lost 5 bases, J lost 10 bases, and 15 bases lay in between. CDR3 protein: CASSRGVWGEQFF. The CDR3 coding sequence is TGTGCCAGCAGCAGGGGGGTTTGGGGAGAGCAGTTCTTC. Using reference TRBV7-9 and TRBJ2-1 for the parts outside the CDR3, the full variable domain is DTGVSQNPRHKITKRGQNVTFRCDPISEHNRLYWYRQTLGQGPEFLTYFQNEAQLEKSRLLSDRFSAERPKGSFSTLEIQRTEQGDSAMYLCASSRGVWGEQFFGPGTRLTVL.

The V and J genes are TRBV20-1 and TRBJ2-3, with unresolved D. CDR1 and CDR2 (germline): DFQATT, SNEGSKA (reference sequence). Between the trimmed V and J ends, which lost 1 base and 1 base, there was a span of 18 bases. The CDR3 runs 17 residues. The CDR3 reads CSARVRARVTGTDTQYF. CDR3 nucleotide sequence: TGCAGTGCTAGAGTTAGGGCCCGGGTTACGGGCACAGATACGCAGTATTTT.

V and J are TRBV7-2 and TRBJ2-3; TRBD2 might be the D (6 bases). Germline V gene lookup returns CDR1 SGHTA and CDR2 FQGNSA. V lost 5 bases, J lost 3 bases, and 9 bases lay in between. The CDR3 sequence is 13 residues long. The CDR3 bases are TGTGCCAGCAGCACGGGAGTTACAGATACGCAGTATTTT. It yields the protein CASSTGVTDTQYF.

This clonotype appeared a few times. V gene TRBV3-1 combines with J gene TRBJ2-5, with D uncertain. Germline V CDR1 and CDR2: LGHDT, YNNKEL (reference sequence). The length of the CDR3 is 15 residues. Between the trimmed V and J ends, which lost 0 bases and 5 bases, there was a span of 13 bases. Here the CDR3 reads CASSQEKGGGETQYF. CDR3 DNA: TGTGCCAGCAGCCAAGAAAAGGGCGGCGGCGAGACCCAGTACTTC.